Each of the 23 T cell receptor beta chains below was sequenced from the same sample in a study of T-cell reconstitution after alpha-beta-depleted transplantation in children. The TCRbeta library was prepared with unique molecular identifiers. TCRdb re-derived calls from the PCR reads in MiXCR, one entry per CDR3 protein. The sample lists about 250,000 distinct CDR3 sequences; under 30% were seen once. The sequences come from PBMCs, mostly from graft donor cells, collected 360 days after TCRalphabeta/CD19-depleted stem cell transplant. The source of these receptors is a female patient aged 2-10 years who had a stem cell transplant for congenital amegakaryocytic thrombocytopenia, so the T cells may come from the graft donor.

V is TRBV4-1 and J is TRBJ2-2; 8 nucleotides line up with TRBD2. The V gene end was trimmed by 1 base and the J gene end by 1 base; junction bases not matched to a gene: 8. The CDR3 loop spans 18 amino acids. From germline, CDR1 is MGHRA and CDR2 YSYEKL. The CDR3 DNA is TGCGCCAGCAGCCAAGGGAGGGTAGCGGGAAAGAACACCGGGGAGCTGTTTTTT. Its translation: CASSQGRVAGKNTGELFF.

This chain's CDR3 is CASRVGGDFSAPFYGYTF. DNA for the CDR3: TGTGCCAGCAGAGTAGGGGGCGATTTTTCTGCACCGTTCTATGGCTACACCTTC. The V gene is TRBV28, the J gene TRBJ1-2; 7 nucleotides agree with TRBD1. Germline CDR1 MDHEN, CDR2 SYDVKM. The CDR3 consists of 18 residues. Trimming cost V 6 bases and J 4 bases; bases outside gene matches: 20.

This clonotype came up many times. The chain recombines TRBV29-1 with TRBJ2-1, with 9 bases identical to TRBD2. Germline V gene lookup returns CDR1 SQVTM and CDR2 ANQGSEA. After removal of 2 bases from V and 6 bases from J, the junction contained 5 bases not matched to a gene. CDR3 length equals 14 residues. In DNA, the CDR3 is TGCAGCGTTGAACCTAGCGGGAACGGCAATGAGCAGTTCTTC. The encoded protein is CSVEPSGNGNEQFF.

The V and J genes are TRBV3-1 and TRBJ2-7, with 9 bases identical to TRBD2. Germline lookup yields CDR1 LGHDT and CDR2 YNNKEL (reference sequence). J lost 5 bases, V lost 3 bases, and 2 bases had no gene match. The CDR3 length is 13 residues. Here the CDR3 reads CASSQRGGHEQYF. CDR3 DNA: TGTGCCAGCAGCCAGCGGGGGGGACACGAGCAGTACTTC.

There are a few counts of this clonotype. The CDR3 DNA sequence: TGCGCCAGCAGCCCCACGGGTGTCACGCAGTATTTT. Its translation is CASSPTGVTQYF. The chain has TRBV4-3 and TRBJ2-3; D is ambiguous. The CDR3 sequence is 12 residues long. V lost 4 bases and J lost 9, with 11 bases in between. Germline CDR1 and CDR2: LGHNA and YSLEER.

The J gene is TRBJ2-3, the V gene TRBV5-1, with 12 bases fitting TRBD1. The CDR3 has 18 residues. V gave up 3 bases and J gave up 3 bases; unmatched junction bases: 11. Germline V gene data show CDR1 as SGHRS and CDR2 as YFSETQ. The CDR3 DNA reads as TGCGCCAGCAGCTATATGGGACAGGGGGCACCACGGACAGATACGCAGTATTTT. Protein product: CASSYMGQGAPRTDTQYF.

This sequence joins TRBV12-3 or TRBV12-4 and TRBJ1-6; possible D gene TRBD1, 6 bases. Between the trimmed V and J ends, which lost 4 bases and 10 bases, there was a span of 17 bases. This CDR3 comprises 15 residues. The chain's CDR3 is CASSSTSGGRSPLHF. The CDR3 coding sequence is TGTGCCAGCAGTTCCACCAGTGGGGGCCGATCACCCCTCCACTTT.

The chain carries TRBV6-5 and TRBJ1-2, with D tentatively TRBD1 (6 bases). CDR1 MNHEY and CDR2 SVGAGI come from the germline V gene. The CDR3 is 14 amino acids. Trimming removed 0 bases from V and 3 bases from J, with 8 bases in between. The CDR3: CASSYSTGYYGYTF. CDR3 nucleotides: TGTGCCAGCAGTTACTCCACAGGGTACTATGGCTACACCTTC.

This clonotype was counted only a few times. The V call is TRBV4-1, the J call TRBJ1-1; D is undetermined. The CDR3 has 14 residues. V was cut by 3 bases and J by 3 bases, with 11 bases left in between. Germline V lookup: CDR1 MGHRA, CDR2 YSYEKL. The CDR3 loop reads CASSHLAGDTEAFF. CDR3 coding DNA: TGCGCCAGCAGCCATCTCGCCGGGGACACTGAAGCTTTCTTT.

This clonotype was observed a few times. This CDR3 fails to terminate in the conserved phenylalanine or tryptophan, so it likely reflects a read error. The chain has TRBV29-1 and TRBJ1-1; weak D call: TRBD1 (5 bases). The CDR3 is 14 amino acids. V was cut by 1 base and J by 4 bases, with 13 bases left in between. The germline CDR1 and CDR2 sequences are SQVTM and ANQGSEA. The CDR3 sequence: CSVEVAGRGTEAFC. CDR3 bases: TGCAGCGTTGAAGTGGCAGGGAGAGGCACTGAAGCTTTCTGT.

The V gene is TRBV20-1, the J gene TRBJ1-1; D is unclear. The CDR3 sequence is 15 residues long. Germline assignment: CDR1 DFQATT and CDR2 SNEGSKA (reference sequence). The V and J ends lost 0 bases and 0 bases respectively, with 11 bases between them. CDR3: CSARDSDTMNTEAFF. The DNA of the CDR3 is TGCAGTGCTAGAGATTCTGACACCATGAACACTGAAGCTTTCTTT.

The chain has TRBV6-2 or TRBV6-3 and TRBJ2-1; possibly TRBD2 for D (6 bases). Germline V gene data show CDR1 as MNHEY and CDR2 as SVGEGT. The ends were cut back, 7 bases at V and 0 bases at J, with 13 bases in the middle. The CDR3 extends over 15 amino acids. The CDR3 here is CASNVGGNSYNEQFF. CDR3 coding DNA: TGTGCCAGCAACGTGGGAGGAAACTCCTACAATGAGCAGTTCTTC.

This clonotype was counted a few times. The chain joins TRBV20-1 to TRBJ2-1, with D tentatively TRBD2 (5 bases). Per the germline V gene, CDR1 is DFQATT and CDR2 is SNEGSKA (reference sequence). V was shortened by 1 base and J by 8 bases, with 9 bases between the two germline ends. CDR3 length equals 12 residues. The CDR3 DNA is TGCAGTGCTAGAGTACTAGTCGATGAGCAGTTCTTC. This encodes CSARVLVDEQFF.

This clonotype was counted ten times or more. This sequence joins TRBV6-2 or TRBV6-3 and TRBJ2-5, with a possible D match to TRBD1 (6 bases). V gave up 7 bases and J gave up 5 bases, with 14 bases separating them. The CDR3 extends over 13 amino acids. CDR1 and CDR2 from the germline V gene are MNHEY and SVGEGT. The CDR3 sequence: CASTLGQKETQYF. CDR3 nucleotides: TGTGCCAGCACCCTCGGACAGAAGGAGACCCAGTACTTC.

The V and J genes are TRBV2 and TRBJ2-7; D is perhaps TRBD2 (6 bases). The V end lost 9 bases, the J end lost 7 bases, and 16 bases lay between the germline ends. CDR3 length: 12 amino acids. CDR1 and CDR2 (germline): SNHLY, FYNNEI. The CDR3 protein is CARRYQSGEQYF. In DNA form, the CDR3 reads TGTGCCAGAAGATACCAAAGCGGGGAGCAGTACTTC.

The CDR3 DNA reads as TGTGCCAGCCGTCGACAGCACACCGGGGAGCTGTTTTTT. Its protein product is CASRRQHTGELFF. The chain is built from TRBV7-9 and TRBJ2-2; possibly TRBD1 for D (5 bases). V lost 8 bases and J lost 3, with 10 bases in between. Looked up from germline, CDR1 is SEHNR and CDR2 is FQNEAQ (reference sequence). The CDR3 runs 13 residues.

V and J are TRBV12-3 or TRBV12-4 and TRBJ1-3, with 7 bases aligning to TRBD1. The CDR3 totals 16 residues. Germline trimming cut 4 bases from V and 4 bases from J; bases unmatched to any gene: 10. The CDR3 reads CASSWYRAGGGNTIYF. The CDR3 DNA follows: TGTGCCAGCAGTTGGTACAGGGCAGGGGGAGGAAACACCATATATTTT.

Many counts were recorded for this clonotype. V is TRBV28 and J is TRBJ2-1, with no clear D. The V end lost 6 bases, the J end lost 6 bases, and 6 bases lay between the germline ends. The CDR3 runs to 11 residues. Germline V gene sequence: CDR1 MDHEN, CDR2 SYDVKM. The CDR3 DNA reads TGTGCCAGCAGGGCAGGCAATGAGCAGTTCTTC. Translated, it gives CASRAGNEQFF.

This sequence joins TRBV6-5 and TRBJ2-7; the D is unclear. V was clipped by 2 bases and J by 1 base, with 6 bases between them. This CDR3 is built from 13 residues. Germline lookup yields CDR1 MNHEY and CDR2 SVGAGI. CDR3: CASSYGHSYEQYF. The DNA for the CDR3 is TGTGCCAGCAGTTACGGCCATTCCTACGAGCAGTACTTC.

This clonotype was observed at least ten times. The genes are TRBV7-2 and TRBJ2-2; 8 nucleotides match TRBD2. Germline assignment: CDR1 SGHTA and CDR2 FQGNSA. V dropped 5 bases and J dropped 1; count of bases not matched to a gene: 6. The CDR3 has 16 amino acids. The CDR3 is CASSHILAVNTGELFF. The CDR3, as DNA: TGTGCCAGCAGCCACATACTAGCGGTGAACACCGGGGAGCTGTTTTTT. Drawing the rest from reference TRBV7-2 and TRBJ2-2, the complete variable domain is GAGVSQSPSNKVTEKGKDVELRCDPISGHTALYWYRQSLGQGLEFLIYFQGNSAPDKSGLPSDRFSAERTGGSVSTLTIQRTQQEDSAVYLCASSHILAVNTGELFFGEGSRLTVL.

In its sample, this clonotype was seen a few times. Mismatch with germline at one junction end may stem from a read error. The chain carries TRBV20-1 and TRBJ2-5; D remains ambiguous. Per the germline V gene, CDR1 is DFQATT and CDR2 is SNEGSKA (reference sequence). This CDR3 has 10 residues. The CDR3 nucleotides read TGCAGTGCTGGAGAAGAGACCCAGTACTTC. Translation gives CSAGEETQYF.

This chain connects TRBV28 to TRBJ1-2; no firm D call. The CDR3 loop spans 15 amino acids. Germline CDR1 and CDR2: MDHEN and SYDVKM. V was clipped by 3 bases and J by 3 bases, with 14 bases between them. This chain's CDR3 is CASSLPEIRYYGYTF. DNA for the CDR3: TGTGCCAGCAGTTTGCCCGAGATAAGATACTATGGCTACACCTTC.

This clonotype was observed many times. The chain is built from TRBV29-1 and TRBJ2-5, with TRBD2 matching over 7 bases. The CDR3 totals 11 residues. The J segment lost 5 bases and the V segment lost 5 bases, leaving 2 bases of the junction unmatched. CDR1 and CDR2 from the germline V gene are SQVTM and ANQGSEA. The CDR3 region has the DNA TGCAGCGTTCGGGGGGAGGAGACCCAGTACTTC. It encodes CSVRGEETQYF.